This TCR beta chain emerged from a study of T-cell memory formation after mild COVID-19. Turning to the study itself: Largely, TCR clusters stayed within a single donor. Findings of the study overall: There was no confirmation that second-wave clones peaking on day 37 were SARS-CoV-2 specific. The finding that pre-infection memory included some responding clones suggested that cross-reactive memory joined.

This clonotype was recorded a few times. Its target is not known. Using its own MiXCR run on the 5' RACE reads, TCRdb lists one record per CDR3 protein. The table shows 470,000 or so distinct CDR3 sequences, with about 20% occurring only once. This clonotype originated in a man aged 18 to 30 who had mild COVID-19 (a few samples of this study predate the infection). Cell type and time point are not known. Sequenced: PBMCs or a T cell subset sorted from them (not recorded which).

CDR3 coding DNA: TGTGCCAGCTCCACCCGCGGGACGGAGAACACTGAAGCTTTCTTT. Protein product: CASSTRGTENTEAFF. The chain carries TRBV18 and TRBJ1-1; possible D gene TRBD1, 5 bases. The CDR3 is 15 amino acids. Germline V gene sequence: CDR1 KGHSH, CDR2 LQKENI. The V end was cut by 6 bases, the J end by 1 base, with 15 bases between.